A selection of T cell receptor beta chains follows, all from one sample in a study of shared clonotypes between healthy human individuals. The assay was immunoSEQ multiplex PCR, and TCRdb's table has in-frame clones only and misses some. This sample has about 2 million clones, with 85% to 95% found just once. Sequencing input: naive CD4+ T cells sorted from blood. The receptor set was obtained from a young man in good health. CDR3s include the opening cysteine and the closing phenylalanine or tryptophan. The D gene is left open where the match is weak. Expanded clones get a size class; other rows say once, few or many, or leave the size out.

CDR3: CASSLRREDETQYF
DNA: TGTGCCAGCAGCTTACGTCGGGAGGACGAGACCCAGTACTTC
V: TRBV7-2
size: once
J: TRBJ2-5
D: TRBD2

CDR3: CASSEAGLRRGYYGYTF
DNA: TGTGCCAGCAGTGAAGCTGGTCTTAGGCGGGGGTACTATGGCTACACCTTC
V: TRBV6-1
size: .
J: TRBJ1-2
D: .

CDR3: CASRSRGANEKLFF
DNA: TGTGCCAGCAGAAGCCGGGGTGCTAATGAAAAACTGTTTTTT
V: TRBV6-5
size: .
J: TRBJ1-4
D: .

CDR3: CAWSVEQLITDTQYF
DNA: TGTGCCTGGAGTGTCGAGCAGTTAATCACAGATACGCAGTATTTT
V: TRBV30
size: once
J: TRBJ2-3
D: .

CDR3: CASSPTGDLYNSPLHF
DNA: TGTGCCAGCAGCCCAACAGGGGATCTATATAATTCACCCCTCCACTTT
V: TRBV5-6
size: .
J: TRBJ1-6
D: TRBD1

CDR3: CATWGDRRRGYTF
DNA: TGTGCCACCTGGGGCGACAGGCGTCGGGGCTACACCTTC
V: TRBV19
size: .
J: TRBJ1-2
D: .

CDR3: CASRPGTGNNQPQHF
DNA: TGTGCCAGCAGGCCCGGGACAGGGAACAATCAGCCCCAGCATTTT
V: TRBV2
size: .
J: TRBJ1-5
D: TRBD1

CDR3: CASSNSEGTAQPQHF
DNA: TGTGCCAGCAGTAACAGTGAAGGGACAGCCCAGCCCCAGCATTTT
V: TRBV25-1
size: once
J: TRBJ1-5
D: TRBD1

CDR3: CASSADPGQGQETQYF
DNA: TGTGCCAGCAGCGCAGATCCGGGACAGGGGCAAGAGACCCAGTACTTC
V: TRBV9
size: .
J: TRBJ2-5
D: TRBD1

CDR3: CASSSPMGSGEAFF
DNA: TGTGCCAGCAGCTCCCCCATGGGATCGGGTGAAGCTTTCTTT
V: TRBV6-5
size: .
J: TRBJ1-1
D: .

CDR3: CASSFSWGGQNTEAFF
DNA: TGTGCCAGCAGTTTTTCGTGGGGCGGACAGAACACTGAAGCTTTCTTT
V: TRBV27
size: .
J: TRBJ1-1
D: .

CDR3: CASSLDLGQVNTEAFF
DNA: TGTGCCAGCAGCTTAGATCTAGGGCAAGTCAACACTGAAGCTTTCTTT
V: TRBV11-2
size: .
J: TRBJ1-1
D: .

CDR3: CASSRGQGVTGELFF
DNA: TGTGCCAGCAGCAGAGGACAGGGGGTGACCGGGGAGCTGTTTTTT
V: TRBV5-6
size: .
J: TRBJ2-2
D: TRBD1

CDR3: CASSLLQGGITEAFF
DNA: TGTGCCAGCAGCCTTTTGCAGGGGGGGATCACTGAAGCTTTCTTT
V: TRBV7-2
size: .
J: TRBJ1-1
D: TRBD1

CDR3: CASRETSGRPQETQYF
DNA: TGTGCCAGCAGGGAGACTAGCGGGAGGCCACAAGAGACCCAGTACTTC
V: TRBV2
size: .
J: TRBJ2-5
D: TRBD2

CDR3: CASSIPATTDTQYF
DNA: TGTGCCAGTAGTATACCCGCGACCACAGATACGCAGTATTTT
V: TRBV19
size: .
J: TRBJ2-3
D: .

CDR3: CASSLDSYTGELFF
DNA: TGCGCCAGCAGCTTGGACAGTTACACCGGGGAGCTGTTTTTT
V: TRBV5-1
size: .
J: TRBJ2-2
D: .

CDR3: CASSYLNSNTQYF
DNA: TGTGCCAGCAGCTATCTTAACTCCAATACGCAGTATTTT
V: TRBV6-5
size: .
J: TRBJ2-3
D: .

CDR3: CASSEWDSVNEKLFF
DNA: TGTGCCAGCAGTGAATGGGACAGTGTGAATGAAAAACTGTTTTTT
V: TRBV2
size: .
J: TRBJ1-4
D: TRBD1

CDR3: CASSFGLAGGAYEQYF
DNA: TGTGCCAGCAGCTTTGGACTAGCGGGCGGGGCCTACGAGCAGTACTTC
V: TRBV11-2
size: once
J: TRBJ2-7
D: TRBD2

CDR3: CAISEGDSDTQYF
DNA: TGTGCCATCAGTGAAGGGGACTCAGATACGCAGTATTTT
V: TRBV10-3
size: .
J: TRBJ2-3
D: .

CDR3: CASSYSVGSYEQYF
DNA: TGTGCCAGCAGTTACTCGGTCGGTTCCTACGAGCAGTACTTC
V: TRBV6-5
size: .
J: TRBJ2-7
D: .

CDR3: CASSYSKKGVREQYF
DNA: TGTGCCAGCAGTTACTCGAAGAAGGGGGTGAGGGAGCAGTACTTC
V: TRBV6-5
size: .
J: TRBJ2-7
D: .

CDR3: CAWSPVTGIGETQYF
DNA: TGTGCCTGGAGTCCTGTCACAGGGATTGGAGAGACCCAGTACTTC
V: TRBV30
size: .
J: TRBJ2-5
D: .

CDR3: CALWGTEAGELFF
DNA: TGTGCTCTTTGGGGGACGGAGGCCGGGGAGCTGTTTTTT
V: TRBV7-2
size: .
J: TRBJ2-2
D: .

CDR3: CASSLGGVGLQYNEQFF
DNA: TGCGCCAGCAGCTTGGGAGGTGTAGGACTCCAATACAATGAGCAGTTCTTC
V: TRBV5-1
size: .
J: TRBJ2-1
D: .

CDR3: CASSRGDEQYF
DNA: TGTGCCAGCAGTAGAGGGGACGAGCAGTACTTC
V: TRBV6-5
size: once
J: TRBJ2-7
D: .

CDR3: CASSQRQGFQKPQHF
DNA: TGCGCCAGCAGTCAACGACAGGGGTTTCAGAAGCCCCAGCATTTT
V: TRBV23-1
size: .
J: TRBJ1-5
D: TRBD1

CDR3: CASRTRTGETQYF
DNA: TGCGCCAGCCGAACTAGGACGGGAGAGACCCAGTACTTC
V: TRBV5-1
size: few
J: TRBJ2-5
D: .

CDR3: CASSPPQGSNYGYTF
DNA: TGTGCCAGCTCACCACCGCAGGGGTCTAACTATGGCTACACCTTC
V: TRBV18
size: .
J: TRBJ1-2
D: .

CDR3: CASSGEGNTEAFF
DNA: TGTGCCAGCAGTGGAGAGGGGAACACTGAAGCTTTCTTT
V: TRBV2
size: .
J: TRBJ1-1
D: .

CDR3: CASRPPGGTEQYF
DNA: TGTGCCAGCAGGCCCCCGGGAGGGACCGAGCAGTACTTC
V: TRBV6-5
size: .
J: TRBJ2-7
D: TRBD2

CDR3: CASSLTGPETQYF
DNA: TGTGCCAGCAGCTTGACAGGGCCAGAGACCCAGTACTTC
V: TRBV5-6
size: .
J: TRBJ2-5
D: .

CDR3: CAISEGTGYGYTF
DNA: TGTGCCATCAGTGAGGGGACAGGCTATGGCTACACCTTC
V: TRBV10-3
size: .
J: TRBJ1-2
D: TRBD1

CDR3: CASQLSVGNEKLFF
DNA: TGTGCCAGCCAACTCTCGGTTGGGAATGAAAAACTGTTTTTT
V: TRBV27
size: .
J: TRBJ1-4
D: .

CDR3: CAWTGGAGNEQFF
DNA: TGTGCCTGGACCGGGGGAGCCGGCAATGAGCAGTTCTTC
V: TRBV30
size: .
J: TRBJ2-1
D: .

CDR3: CASSPPAGAATGELFF
DNA: TGCGCCAGCAGCCCCCCAGCGGGGGCAGCCACCGGGGAGCTGTTTTTT
V: TRBV5-1
size: .
J: TRBJ2-2
D: TRBD2

CDR3: CSVEDRTHRGGYTF
DNA: TGCAGCGTTGAAGACCGGACGCATAGGGGTGGCTACACCTTC
V: TRBV29-1
size: once
J: TRBJ1-2
D: .